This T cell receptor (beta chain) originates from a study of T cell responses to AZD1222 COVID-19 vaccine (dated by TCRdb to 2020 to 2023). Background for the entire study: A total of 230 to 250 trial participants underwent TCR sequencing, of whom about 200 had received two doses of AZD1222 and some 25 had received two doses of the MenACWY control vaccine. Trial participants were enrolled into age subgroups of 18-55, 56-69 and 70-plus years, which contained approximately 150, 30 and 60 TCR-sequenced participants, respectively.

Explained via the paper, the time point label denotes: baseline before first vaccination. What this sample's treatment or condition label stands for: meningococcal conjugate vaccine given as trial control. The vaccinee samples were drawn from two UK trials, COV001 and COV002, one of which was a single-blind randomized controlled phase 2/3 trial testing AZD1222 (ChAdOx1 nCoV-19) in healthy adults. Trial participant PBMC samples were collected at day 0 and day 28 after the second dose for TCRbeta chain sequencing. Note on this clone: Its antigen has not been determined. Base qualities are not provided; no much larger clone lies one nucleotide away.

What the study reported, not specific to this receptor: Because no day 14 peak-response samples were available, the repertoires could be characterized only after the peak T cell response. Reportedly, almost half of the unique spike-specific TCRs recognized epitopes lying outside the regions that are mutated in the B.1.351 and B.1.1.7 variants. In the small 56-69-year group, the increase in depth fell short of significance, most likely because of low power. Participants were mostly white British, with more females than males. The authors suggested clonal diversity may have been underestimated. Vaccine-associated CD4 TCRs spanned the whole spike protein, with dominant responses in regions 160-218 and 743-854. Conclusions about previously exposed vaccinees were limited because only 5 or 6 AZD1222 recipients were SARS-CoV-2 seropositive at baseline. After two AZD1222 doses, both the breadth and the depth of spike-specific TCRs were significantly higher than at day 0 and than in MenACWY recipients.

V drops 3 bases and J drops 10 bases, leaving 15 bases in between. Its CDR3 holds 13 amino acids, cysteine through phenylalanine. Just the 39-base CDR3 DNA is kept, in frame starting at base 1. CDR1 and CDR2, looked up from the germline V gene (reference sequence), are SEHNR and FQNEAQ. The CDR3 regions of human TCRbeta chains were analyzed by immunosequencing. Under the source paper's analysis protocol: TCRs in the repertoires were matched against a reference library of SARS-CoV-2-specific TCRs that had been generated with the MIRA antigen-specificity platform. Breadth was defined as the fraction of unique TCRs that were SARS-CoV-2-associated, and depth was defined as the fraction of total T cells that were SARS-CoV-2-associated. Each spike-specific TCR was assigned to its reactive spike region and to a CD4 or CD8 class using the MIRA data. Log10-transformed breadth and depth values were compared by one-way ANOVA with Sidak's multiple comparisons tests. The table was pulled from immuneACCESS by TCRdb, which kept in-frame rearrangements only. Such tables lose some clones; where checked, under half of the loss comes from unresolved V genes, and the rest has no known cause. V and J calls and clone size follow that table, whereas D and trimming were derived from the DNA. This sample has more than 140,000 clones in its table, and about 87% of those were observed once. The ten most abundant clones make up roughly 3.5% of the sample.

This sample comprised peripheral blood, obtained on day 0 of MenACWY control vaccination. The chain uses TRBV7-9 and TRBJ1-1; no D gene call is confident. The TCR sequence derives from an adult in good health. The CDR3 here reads CASSLLTQAPAFF. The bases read TGTGCCAGCAGCTTGCTCACTCAGGCCCCAGCTTTCTTT.